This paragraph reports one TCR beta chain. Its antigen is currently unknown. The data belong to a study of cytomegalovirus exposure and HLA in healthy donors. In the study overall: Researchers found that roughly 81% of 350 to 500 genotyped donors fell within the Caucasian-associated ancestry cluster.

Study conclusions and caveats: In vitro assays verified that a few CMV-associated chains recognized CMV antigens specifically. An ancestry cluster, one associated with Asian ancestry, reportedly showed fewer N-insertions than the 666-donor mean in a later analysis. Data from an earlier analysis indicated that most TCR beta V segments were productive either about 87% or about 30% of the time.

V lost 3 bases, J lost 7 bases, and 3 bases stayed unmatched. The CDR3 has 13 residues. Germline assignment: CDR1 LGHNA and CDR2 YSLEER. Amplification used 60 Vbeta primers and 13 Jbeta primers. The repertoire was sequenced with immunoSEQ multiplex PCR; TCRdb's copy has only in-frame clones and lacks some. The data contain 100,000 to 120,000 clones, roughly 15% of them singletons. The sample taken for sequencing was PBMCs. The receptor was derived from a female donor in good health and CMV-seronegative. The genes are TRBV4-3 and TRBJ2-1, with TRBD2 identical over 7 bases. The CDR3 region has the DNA TGCGCCAGCAGCCAGGCCGGGGGGAATGAGCAGTTCTTC. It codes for CASSQAGGNEQFF.